A selection of T cell receptor beta chains follows, all from one sample in a study of T cells in Graves' hyperthyroidism and ophthalmopathy. TCRdb itself ran the multiplex PCR reads through MiXCR, one entry per CDR3 protein. The table includes around 450,000 distinct CDR3 sequences, 15% to 18% detected once. Sequenced: blood. These receptors were collected from a woman aged 18-35 years with Graves' hyperthyroidism. CDR3s include the opening cysteine and the closing phenylalanine or tryptophan. Each record gives: clone size, D gene, J gene, V gene, CDR3 protein, CDR3 DNA. A D gene is named only where the DNA matches it firmly. Some rows mark clone size as missing; the rest say once, few, many or name a class of expanded clone.

>-|TRBD1|TRBJ1-4|TRBV7-9
CATMSDRAYNEKLFF
TGTGCCACCATGTCGGACAGGGCATATAATGAAAAACTGTTTTTT
>-|TRBD2|TRBJ2-1|TRBV15
CATSRGLAGNYNEQFF
TGTGCCACCAGCAGAGGACTAGCGGGAAACTACAATGAGCAGTTCTTC
>-|-|TRBJ1-2|TRBV19
CASSIAARVYGYTF
TGTGCCAGTAGTATTGCAGCACGGGTCTATGGCTACACCTTC
>many|-|TRBJ2-7|TRBV5-1
CASSLTDGPWYF
TGCGCCAGCAGCTTGACGGACGGTCCGTGGTACTTC
>-|TRBD1|TRBJ2-1|TRBV27
CASSSGQGGPYNEQFF
TGTGCCAGCAGTTCCGGACAGGGGGGGCCCTACAATGAGCAGTTCTTC
>many|-|TRBJ1-1|TRBV5-8
CASSLEGVGTEAFF
TGTGCCAGCAGCTTGGAAGGGGTAGGGACTGAAGCTTTCTTT
>-|TRBD2|TRBJ2-2|TRBV15
CATSPGGDTGELFF
TGTGCCACCAGTCCGGGGGGGGACACCGGGGAGCTGTTTTTT
>many|-|TRBJ1-2|TRBV28
CASRPLGQAYGYTF
TGTGCCAGCAGGCCCTTGGGTCAAGCCTATGGCTACACCTTC
>many|TRBD2|TRBJ2-3|TRBV7-2
CASSRRFSGGAADTQYF
TGTGCCAGCAGCCGCCGATTTAGCGGGGGGGCCGCGGATACGCAGTATTTT
>many|-|TRBJ2-7|TRBV7-8
CASSLVVTGRFSYEQYF
TGTGCCAGCAGCTTAGTAGTAACAGGACGATTCTCCTACGAGCAGTACTTC
>few|-|TRBJ2-4|TRBV15
CATSRGGDGLAKNIQYF
TGTGCCACCAGCAGGGGCGGGGACGGCTTAGCCAAAAACATTCAGTACTTC
>many|-|TRBJ1-4|TRBV2
CASSEGDIPWGEKLFF
TGTGCCAGCAGTGAAGGGGACATACCGTGGGGTGAAAAACTGTTTTTT
>many|TRBD2|TRBJ2-7|TRBV12-3/TRBV12-4
CASSLWGLAVYEQYF
TGTGCCAGCAGTTTATGGGGACTAGCCGTCTACGAGCAGTACTTC
>-|TRBD1|TRBJ2-7|TRBV19
CASSIGTGGLYEQHF
TGTGCCAGTAGTATCGGGACAGGGGGACTGTACGAGCAGCACTTC
>few|-|TRBJ2-1|TRBV12-3/TRBV12-4
CASSLVIEEQFF
TGTGCCAGCAGTTTAGTGATAGAAGAGCAGTTCTTC
>-|TRBD1|TRBJ1-1|TRBV19
CASTPRGRGGTEAFF
TGTGCCAGTACCCCCCGGGGCAGGGGGGGCACTGAAGCTTTCTTT
>few|-|TRBJ2-1|TRBV11-2
CASSLVGSGLTSYNEQFF
TGTGCCAGCAGCTTAGTTGGGAGTGGACTAACCTCCTACAATGAGCAGTTCTTC
>-|-|TRBJ2-2|TRBV27
CASSLQARTGELFF
TGTGCCAGCAGTTTACAAGCGCGCACCGGGGAGCTGTTTTTT
>many|-|TRBJ2-7|TRBV20-1
CSARGWSAGAPVEQYF
TGCAGTGCTAGAGGATGGTCTGCGGGGGCGCCCGTGGAGCAGTACTTC
>-|-|TRBJ1-1|TRBV19
CASSSGANTEAFF
TGTGCCAGTAGTTCCGGAGCGAACACTGAAGCTTTCTTT
>many|-|TRBJ2-7|TRBV20-1
CSAGGREQKYEQYF
TGCAGTGCTGGCGGCAGGGAGCAGAAGTACGAGCAGTACTTC